This T cell receptor beta chain derives from a study of blood T cell repertoires in COVID-19. Study at large: Sites across the United States, Italy and Spain contributed samples from acute and convalescent COVID-19. The cDNA or gDNA used as material had been derived from T cells, B-cell-depleted T cells, or PBMCs.

Participant ages covered about 18 to 90 years across 20 to 25 US areas. Original data processing: It was from reference gene primer amplification that nucleated cell counts were estimated. The assay was immunoSEQ multiplex PCR, and TCRdb's table has in-frame clones only and misses some. For V, J and clone size, that table is used; D and trimming come from the DNA. The sample comprises some 200,000 clones, 80% to 90% of which are singletons, and roughly 8.1% rests with the top ten. The CDR3 covers 14 residues. The germline gives CDR1 MNHEY, CDR2 SVGEGT. The V segment lost 4 bases and the J segment 5 bases; nucleotides outside the gene matches: 4.

The clonotype was recovered from a woman aged 18-30 years who had recovered from COVID-19. Sequencing input: PBMCs or T cells enriched from blood (not recorded which). The chain combines TRBV6-2 or TRBV6-3 with TRBJ2-3; 9 bases are shared with TRBD1. This CDR3 reads CASSSDRGRDTQYF. The DNA for the CDR3 is TGTGCCAGCAGTTCCGACAGGGGGAGAGATACGCAGTATTTT.